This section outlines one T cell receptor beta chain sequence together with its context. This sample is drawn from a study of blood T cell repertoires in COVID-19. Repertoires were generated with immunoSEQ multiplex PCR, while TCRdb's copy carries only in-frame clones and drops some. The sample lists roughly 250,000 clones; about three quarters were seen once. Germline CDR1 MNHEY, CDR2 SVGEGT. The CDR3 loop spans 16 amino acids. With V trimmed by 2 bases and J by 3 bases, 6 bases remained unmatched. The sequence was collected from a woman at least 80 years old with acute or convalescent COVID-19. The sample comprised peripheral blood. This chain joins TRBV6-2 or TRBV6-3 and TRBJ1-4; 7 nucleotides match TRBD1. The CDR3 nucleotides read TGTGCCAGCAGTTACGGAACAGGGGCGCCTAATGAAAAACTGTTTTTT. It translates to CASSYGTGAPNEKLFF.